The sequence of this T cell receptor beta chain was determined in a study of PD-1 blockade in mismatch repair-deficient tumors. In the study overall: All were previously treated, progressing patients with some twelve mismatch repair-deficient cancer types.

Trimming removed 4 bases from V and 3 bases from J, with 3 bases in between. CDR1 and CDR2 from the germline V gene are ENHRY and SYGVKD. The CDR3 is made up of 11 amino acids. In its sample, this clone was seen a few times. Its antigen is as yet unknown. Broader study findings: Tumor-resident clones, often undetectable pretreatment in blood, expanded then contracted after pembrolizumab.

Produced via immunoSEQ multiplex PCR; TCRdb's table is partial and in-frame only. There are 100,000 to 150,000 clones in the sample; around nine tenths occur only once, and about 11% lies in the top ten. Mismatch repair deficiency was confirmed in all patients, by PCR or immunohistochemistry. Three pembrolizumab responders had their TCRs sequenced. The chain recombines TRBV10-3 with TRBJ1-2; D gene unclear. This sequence was found in an adult with mismatch repair-deficient cancer. The source material was peripheral blood, sampled approximately 72 weeks after starting pembrolizumab. DNA for the CDR3: TGTGCCATCAGTGGGGACTATGGCTACACCTTC. Translation: CAISGDYGYTF.